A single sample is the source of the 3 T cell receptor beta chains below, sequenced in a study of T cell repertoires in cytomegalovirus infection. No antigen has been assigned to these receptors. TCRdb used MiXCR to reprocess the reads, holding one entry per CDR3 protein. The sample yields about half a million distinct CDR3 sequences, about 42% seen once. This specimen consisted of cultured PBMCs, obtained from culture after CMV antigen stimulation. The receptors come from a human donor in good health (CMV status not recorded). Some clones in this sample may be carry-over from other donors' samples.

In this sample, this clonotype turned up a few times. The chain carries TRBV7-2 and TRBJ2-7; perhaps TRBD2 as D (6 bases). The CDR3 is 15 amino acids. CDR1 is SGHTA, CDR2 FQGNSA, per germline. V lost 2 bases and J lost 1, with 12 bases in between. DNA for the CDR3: TGTGCCAGCAGCTTATCACTAGCTTATTCCTACGAGCAGTACTTC. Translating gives CASSLSLAYSYEQYF.

CDR3 DNA sequence: TGTGCCAGCAGCTACCTCGGGGACAGCTCCTATAATTCACCCCTCCACTTT. It yields the protein CASSYLGDSSYNSPLHF. This chain joins TRBV7-6 and TRBJ1-6; 7 nucleotides align to TRBD1. The CDR3 covers 17 residues. The germline V gene has CDR1 SGHVS and CDR2 FNYEAQ. J gave up 0 bases and V 4 bases, and 6 bases lay outside the gene matches.

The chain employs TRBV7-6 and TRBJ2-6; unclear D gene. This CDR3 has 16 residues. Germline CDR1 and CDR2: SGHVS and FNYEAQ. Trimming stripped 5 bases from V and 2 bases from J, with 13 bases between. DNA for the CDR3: TGTGCCAGCAGCCCCTCGACCGGCGCTGGGGCCAACGTCCTGACTTTC. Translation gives CASSPSTGAGANVLTF.